This is a list of T cell receptor beta chains from one sample in a study of shared clonotypes between healthy human individuals. Clones were sequenced by immunoSEQ multiplex PCR, and TCRdb holds only the in-frame ones, with some missing. The table lists about 1,500,000 clones, around 97% of them singletons. Sequenced material: naive CD4+ T cells sorted from blood. The receptors shown here come from a young man in good health. CDR3s include the opening cysteine and the closing phenylalanine or tryptophan. Fields, in order: D gene, clone size, V gene, J gene, CDR3 protein, CDR3 DNA. The D gene is left open where the match is weak. Expanded clones are given a class, and other clones once, few, many or no size at all.

d_call: NA
clone_size: NA
v_call: TRBV5-5
j_call: TRBJ1-5
cdr3_aa: CASSLTLVPNQPQHF
cdr3_nt: TGTGCCAGCAGCTTGACACTCGTCCCCAATCAGCCCCAGCATTTT

d_call: TRBD1
clone_size: NA
v_call: TRBV19
j_call: TRBJ1-1
cdr3_aa: CASSPDRENTEAFF
cdr3_nt: TGTGCCAGTAGTCCGGACAGGGAGAACACTGAAGCTTTCTTT

d_call: TRBD2
clone_size: NA
v_call: TRBV6-5
j_call: TRBJ2-7
cdr3_aa: CASRWTSGRVGEQYF
cdr3_nt: TGTGCCAGCAGATGGACTAGCGGGAGGGTGGGTGAGCAGTACTTC

d_call: NA
clone_size: NA
v_call: TRBV11-2
j_call: TRBJ1-1
cdr3_aa: CASSLERGSTEAFF
cdr3_nt: TGTGCCAGCAGCTTGGAAAGGGGGAGCACTGAAGCTTTCTTT

d_call: NA
clone_size: NA
v_call: TRBV5-3
j_call: TRBJ2-1
cdr3_aa: CARKPLTPGAVNNEQFF
cdr3_nt: TGTGCCAGAAAACCGTTAACCCCGGGTGCGGTGAACAATGAGCAGTTCTTC

d_call: NA
clone_size: NA
v_call: TRBV4-3
j_call: TRBJ2-4
cdr3_aa: CASSPHPGGLGAKNIQYF
cdr3_nt: TGCGCCAGCAGTCCCCACCCAGGGGGGCTTGGGGCCAAAAACATTCAGTACTTC

d_call: NA
clone_size: NA
v_call: TRBV7-2
j_call: TRBJ2-1
cdr3_aa: CASSSQVGRPYNEQFF
cdr3_nt: TGTGCCAGCAGCTCCCAGGTTGGAAGGCCTTACAATGAGCAGTTCTTC

d_call: NA
clone_size: NA
v_call: TRBV5-8
j_call: TRBJ1-3
cdr3_aa: CASSLIFRSGNTIYF
cdr3_nt: TGTGCCAGCAGCTTAATATTTCGCTCTGGAAACACCATATATTTT

d_call: NA
clone_size: NA
v_call: TRBV18
j_call: TRBJ2-1
cdr3_aa: CASSPLINNEQFF
cdr3_nt: TGTGCCAGCTCACCACTCATAAACAATGAGCAGTTCTTC

d_call: NA
clone_size: NA
v_call: TRBV5-1
j_call: TRBJ1-4
cdr3_aa: CASSLAGEKLFF
cdr3_nt: TGCGCCAGCAGCTTGGCTGGTGAAAAACTGTTTTTT

d_call: NA
clone_size: NA
v_call: TRBV9
j_call: TRBJ2-7
cdr3_aa: CASSVGPWSYEQYF
cdr3_nt: TGTGCCAGCAGCGTAGGCCCTTGGTCCTACGAGCAGTACTTC

d_call: NA
clone_size: once
v_call: TRBV30
j_call: TRBJ2-2
cdr3_aa: CAWSVFSTGELFF
cdr3_nt: TGTGCCTGGAGTGTGTTTTCCACCGGGGAGCTGTTTTTT

d_call: NA
clone_size: NA
v_call: TRBV18
j_call: TRBJ1-3
cdr3_aa: CASSPGVSSGNTIYF
cdr3_nt: TGTGCCAGCTCACCGGGCGTAAGCTCTGGAAACACCATATATTTT

d_call: TRBD2
clone_size: NA
v_call: TRBV5-1
j_call: TRBJ2-3
cdr3_aa: CASSLTSGSTDTQYF
cdr3_nt: TGCGCCAGCAGCTTGACTAGCGGCAGCACAGATACGCAGTATTTT

d_call: TRBD2
clone_size: NA
v_call: TRBV28
j_call: TRBJ2-3
cdr3_aa: CASRGLAQDTQYF
cdr3_nt: TGTGCCAGCAGGGGACTAGCACAAGATACGCAGTATTTT

d_call: TRBD1
clone_size: NA
v_call: TRBV4-1
j_call: TRBJ2-4
cdr3_aa: CASSREFQGVVGIQYF
cdr3_nt: TGCGCCAGCAGCCGCGAATTTCAGGGGGTGGTCGGCATTCAGTACTTC

d_call: TRBD2
clone_size: NA
v_call: TRBV18
j_call: TRBJ2-5
cdr3_aa: CASSPQAGLAGPKETQYF
cdr3_nt: TGTGCCAGCTCACCACAAGCGGGACTAGCGGGCCCCAAGGAGACCCAGTACTTC

d_call: NA
clone_size: NA
v_call: TRBV28
j_call: TRBJ2-7
cdr3_aa: CASSWGQNYEQYF
cdr3_nt: TGTGCCAGCAGTTGGGGACAAAACTACGAGCAGTACTTC

d_call: TRBD1
clone_size: NA
v_call: TRBV7-9
j_call: TRBJ2-7
cdr3_aa: CASSLYGDPGTEDF
cdr3_nt: TGTGCCAGCAGCTTATATGGGGACCCCGGGACAGAAGACTTC

d_call: TRBD2
clone_size: NA
v_call: TRBV18
j_call: TRBJ2-3
cdr3_aa: CASSPLAGGLTDTQYF
cdr3_nt: TGTGCCAGCTCACCACTAGCGGGAGGACTCACAGATACGCAGTATTTT

d_call: NA
clone_size: NA
v_call: TRBV30
j_call: TRBJ2-5
cdr3_aa: CAWSGGQETQYF
cdr3_nt: TGTGCCTGGAGTGGGGGCCAAGAGACCCAGTACTTC

d_call: NA
clone_size: NA
v_call: TRBV19
j_call: TRBJ1-5
cdr3_aa: CASSIDLGRDQPQHF
cdr3_nt: TGTGCCAGTAGTATAGATCTGGGGAGAGATCAGCCCCAGCATTTT

d_call: TRBD2
clone_size: NA
v_call: TRBV28
j_call: TRBJ2-7
cdr3_aa: CASSLPGGLALTYEQYF
cdr3_nt: TGTGCCAGCAGTTTACCAGGGGGACTAGCCCTTACCTACGAGCAGTACTTC

d_call: TRBD2
clone_size: NA
v_call: TRBV7-6
j_call: TRBJ2-3
cdr3_aa: CASSLGVGGSTDTQYF
cdr3_nt: TGTGCCAGCAGCTTAGGGGTGGGCGGGAGTACAGATACGCAGTATTTT

d_call: TRBD2
clone_size: NA
v_call: TRBV29-1
j_call: TRBJ2-5
cdr3_aa: CSVGLAAEETQYF
cdr3_nt: TGCAGCGTCGGACTAGCGGCAGAAGAGACCCAGTACTTC

d_call: NA
clone_size: NA
v_call: TRBV28
j_call: TRBJ2-7
cdr3_aa: CASSLWTVKSLVYEQYF
cdr3_nt: TGTGCCAGCAGTCTGTGGACTGTTAAATCGTTGGTCTACGAGCAGTACTTC